This T cell receptor beta chain was profiled in a study of blood T cell repertoires in COVID-19. Study summary: Donors in the United States, Italy and Spain gave samples during acute or convalescent COVID-19. T cells, B-cell-depleted T cells, or PBMCs supplied cDNA or gDNA.

In the study's own analysis: For nucleated cells, counts were estimated from reference gene primer amplification. The data were produced by immunoSEQ multiplex PCR, yet TCRdb's version contains in-frame clones alone and is incomplete. V, J and clone size reflect that table, while D and trimming were determined from the DNA. This table has roughly 230,000 clones, about 88% appearing once. The study assigned cohorts using participant-reported clinical history. V was clipped by 5 bases and J by 4 bases; unmatched bases: 3. This CDR3 spans 13 amino acids. The germline V gene encodes CDR1 SGHTA and CDR2 FQGTGA.

This chain uses TRBV7-3 with TRBJ2-5; 8 bases agree with TRBD2. This clonotype originated in a woman between 50 and 59 years old who had been exposed to COVID-19. The sample comprised PBMCs or T cells enriched from blood (not recorded which). CDR3 amino acids: CASSRTSRETQYF. CDR3 in DNA: TGTGCCAGCAGCAGGACTAGCCGAGAGACCCAGTACTTC.